The 12 T cell receptor beta chains presented below share a single source sample, sequenced in a study of blood T cell repertoires in COVID-19. The protocol was immunoSEQ multiplex PCR, while the TCRdb copy is restricted to in-frame clones and leaves out a portion. Of about 130,000 clones listed, about 80% were seen once; the top ten hold 3%. Sequenced: peripheral blood. Source of these receptors: a woman aged 80 or older with acute or convalescent COVID-19.

This chain connects TRBV19 to TRBJ1-5; TRBD1 might be the D (5 bases). The CDR3 has 17 amino acids. V was cut by 4 bases and J by 7 bases, with 23 bases left in between. Germline V gives CDR1 LNHDA, CDR2 SQIVND (reference sequence). The CDR3 is CASSNAFRQPVGQPQHF. CDR3 sequence (DNA): TGTGCCAGTAGTAACGCGTTTCGACAGCCAGTGGGCCAGCCCCAGCATTTT.

In this sample, this clone turned up a few times. V usage is TRBV12-3 or TRBV12-4 and J usage is TRBJ2-1; possibly TRBD2 for D (5 bases). CDR3 size: 13 residues. Trimming took 3 bases from V and 9 from J, leaving 12 bases between them. The CDR3 reads CASSFSGNGEQFF. The DNA for the CDR3 is TGTGCCAGCAGTTTCTCGGGGAACGGTGAGCAGTTCTTC.

The rearrangement joins TRBV7-2 to TRBJ2-5, with 14 bases matching TRBD2. Germline CDR1 SGHTA, CDR2 FQGNSA. CDR3 size: 18 residues. V gave up 6 bases and J gave up 5 bases; unmatched junction bases: 14. CDR3 DNA: TGTGCCAGCAGTCTCACGAACCCATGGACTAGCGGGGGGGAGACCCAGTACTTC. It encodes CASSLTNPWTSGGETQYF. The entire variable domain, with the rest obtained from reference TRBV7-2 and TRBJ2-5, is as follows: GAGVSQSPSNKVTEKGKDVELRCDPISGHTALYWYRQSLGQGLEFLIYFQGNSAPDKSGLPSDRFSAERTGGSVSTLTIQRTQQEDSAVYLCASSLTNPWTSGGETQYFGPGTRLLVL.

The genes are TRBV9 and TRBJ2-7; D might be TRBD1 (6 bases). Looked up from germline, CDR1 is SGDLS and CDR2 is YYNGEE. The CDR3 is 14 residues long. Trimming stripped 4 bases from V and 3 bases from J, with 14 bases between. DNA of the CDR3: TGTGCCAGCAGCACCGGCCAGGGGTTCTACGAGCAGTACTTC. Translating it yields CASSTGQGFYEQYF.

The chain combines TRBV24-1 with TRBJ1-1; 7 positions match TRBD1. Germline CDR1 is KGHDR and CDR2 is SFDVKD. The CDR3 is made up of 20 amino acids. J gave up 6 bases and V 7 bases, and 28 bases lay outside the gene matches. CDR3 sequence (DNA): TGTGCCACCAGGGAAGGGGACAGACACCCTCAGGAGGGTATCCAGTCTGAAGCTTTCTTT. Its translation: CATREGDRHPQEGIQSEAFF.

The gene calls are TRBV29-1 and TRBJ2-7; 7 nucleotides match TRBD1. CDR1 and CDR2 from the germline V gene are SQVTM and ANQGSEA. The trim removed 6 bases at V and 0 bases at J, leaving 5 bases unmatched. This CDR3 contains 13 residues. The CDR3 nucleotides read TGCAGCGTGGCGACAGGGAACTCCTACGAGCAGTACTTC. Its protein product is CSVATGNSYEQYF.

The rearrangement uses TRBV18 and TRBJ2-7, with D uncertain. The length of the CDR3 is 13 residues. Trimming shortened V by 2 bases and J by 5 bases, and 10 bases separated the two germline ends. The germline V gene has CDR1 KGHSH and CDR2 LQKENI. Here the CDR3 DNA reads TGTGCCAGCTCACCAGTGACAAATAACGAGCAGTACTTC. Its translation is CASSPVTNNEQYF.

The V gene is TRBV5-4, the J gene TRBJ2-1, with 14 bases identical to TRBD2. V gave up 4 bases and J gave up 8 bases; unmatched junction bases: 11. The germline CDR1 and CDR2 sequences are SGHNT and YYREEE (reference sequence). The CDR3 totals 17 residues. The CDR3 DNA reads as TGTGCCAGCAGCCCGGCCCGACTAGCGGGGGGGCGTGATGAGCAGTTCTTC. It translates to CASSPARLAGGRDEQFF.

The chain carries TRBV27 and TRBJ2-3, with a weak D call TRBD1 (6 bases). This CDR3 has 14 amino acids. V was pared by 6 bases and J by 2 bases, with 12 bases between. Per the germline V gene, CDR1 is MNHEY and CDR2 is SMNVEV (reference sequence). The CDR3: CASSLDRPTDTQYF. Here the CDR3 DNA reads TGTGCCAGCAGCCTGGACAGACCCACAGATACGCAGTATTTT.

The chain is built from TRBV4-3 and TRBJ1-5, with 7 bases lining up with TRBD1. V lost 4 bases and J lost 7; bases outside the gene matches: 10. Germline assignment: CDR1 LGHNA and CDR2 YSLEER. The CDR3 is 15 amino acids. DNA for the CDR3: TGCGCCAGCAGCCGGAATACAGGGGCTGAGCAGCCCCAGCATTTT. It encodes CASSRNTGAEQPQHF.

V and J are TRBV7-6 and TRBJ1-2; D perhaps matches TRBD1 (5 bases). The CDR3 totals 15 residues. Per germline, CDR1 SGHVS and CDR2 FNYEAQ. The V end was cut by 5 bases, the J end by 2 bases, with 15 bases between. Written as DNA, the CDR3 is TGTGCCAGCAGCCCGAGCCTTACAGGAAACTATGGCTACACCTTC. This codes for CASSPSLTGNYGYTF. Full variable domain (outside the CDR3, taken from reference TRBV7-6 and TRBJ1-2): GAGVSQSPRYKVTKRGQDVALRCDPISGHVSLYWYRQALGQGPEFLTYFNYEAQQDKSGLPNDRFSAERPEGSISTLTIQRTEQRDSAMYRCASSPSLTGNYGYTFGSGTRLTVV.

This clone has just a few counts. This rearrangement joins TRBV19 to TRBJ2-7; 8 bases are a match to TRBD1. Germline CDR1 LNHDA, CDR2 SQIVND (reference sequence). The V gene end was trimmed by 4 bases and the J gene end by 3 bases; junction bases not matched to a gene: 5. The CDR3 has 14 amino acids. Here the CDR3 DNA reads TGTGCCAGTAGTAATGGGGACAGGAACTACGAGCAGTACTTC. It codes for CASSNGDRNYEQYF.